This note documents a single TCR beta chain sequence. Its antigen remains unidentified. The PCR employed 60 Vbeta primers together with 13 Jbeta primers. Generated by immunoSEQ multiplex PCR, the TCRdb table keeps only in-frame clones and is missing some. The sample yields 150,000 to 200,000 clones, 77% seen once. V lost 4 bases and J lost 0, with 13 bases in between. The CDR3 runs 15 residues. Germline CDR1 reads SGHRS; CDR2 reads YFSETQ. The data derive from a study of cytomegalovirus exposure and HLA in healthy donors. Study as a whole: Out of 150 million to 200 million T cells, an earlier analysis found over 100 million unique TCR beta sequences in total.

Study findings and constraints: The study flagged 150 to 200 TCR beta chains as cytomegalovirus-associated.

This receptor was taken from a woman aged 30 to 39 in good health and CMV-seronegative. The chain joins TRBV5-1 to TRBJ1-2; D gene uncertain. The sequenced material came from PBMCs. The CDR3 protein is CASSTPGSSNYGYTF. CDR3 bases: TGCGCCAGCAGCACCCCGGGATCCTCTAACTATGGCTACACCTTC.